This entry lists 3 T cell receptor beta chains sequenced from one sample in a study of T cell responses to AZD1222 COVID-19 vaccine. TCRdb keeps only in-frame clones here, not all; method: immunoSEQ multiplex PCR. The table records some 100,000 clones, around 84% of them present only once. The sequencing here drew on peripheral blood, taken on day 0 of AZD1222 vaccination. The receptors here all came from an adult in good health.

This clone was seen only once. The chain couples TRBV28 to TRBJ1-2; the D is unclear. Germline V gives CDR1 MDHEN, CDR2 SYDVKM. This CDR3 region has 12 residues. The V and J ends lost 7 bases and 2 bases respectively, with 8 bases between them. As DNA, the CDR3 is TGTGCCAGCAATTTTGGGAACTATGGCTACACCTTC. It codes for CASNFGNYGYTF.

The V gene is TRBV19, the J gene TRBJ1-2; no reliable D call. Germline V gives CDR1 LNHDA, CDR2 SQIVND (reference sequence). The CDR3 extends over 12 amino acids. Trimming stripped 3 bases from V and 5 bases from J, with 7 bases between. CDR3 sequence: CASSIEGYGYTF. The CDR3 bases are TGTGCCAGTAGTATCGAGGGTTATGGCTACACCTTC. Using reference TRBV19 and TRBJ1-2 for the parts outside the CDR3, the full variable domain is DGGITQSPKYLFRKEGQNVTLSCEQNLNHDAMYWYRQDPGQGLRLIYYSQIVNDFQKGDIAEGYSVSREKKESFPLTVTSAQKNPTAFYLCASSIEGYGYTFGSGTRLTVV.

In this sample, this clone turned up a few times. J is TRBJ1-3 and V is TRBV7-2; 9 nucleotides match TRBD1. The germline CDR1 and CDR2 sequences are SGHTA and FQGNSA. The ends lost 7 bases at V and 4 bases at J; junction bases unmatched: 2. The CDR3 runs to 13 residues. As DNA, the CDR3 is TGTGCCAGCATACAGGGGGCCGGAAACACCATATATTTT. Residues: CASIQGAGNTIYF.